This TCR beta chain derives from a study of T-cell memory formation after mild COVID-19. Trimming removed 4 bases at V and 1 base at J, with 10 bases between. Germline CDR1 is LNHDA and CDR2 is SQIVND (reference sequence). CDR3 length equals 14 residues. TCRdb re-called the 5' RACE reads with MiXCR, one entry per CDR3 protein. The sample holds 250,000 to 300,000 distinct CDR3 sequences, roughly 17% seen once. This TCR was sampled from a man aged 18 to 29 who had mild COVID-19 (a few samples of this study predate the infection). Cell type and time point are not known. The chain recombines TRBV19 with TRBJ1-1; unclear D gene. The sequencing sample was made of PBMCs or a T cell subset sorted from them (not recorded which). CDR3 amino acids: CASSTIGRNTEAFF. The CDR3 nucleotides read TGTGCCAGTAGTACCATAGGGAGGAACACTGAAGCTTTCTTT.